This T cell receptor beta chain came from a study of blood T cell repertoires in COVID-19 (dated by TCRdb to the early 2020s). Turning to the overall study: Samples covering the acute and convalescent phases of COVID-19 were provided by collaborators in the United States, Italy and Spain. The prospective study material was composed of cDNA or gDNA derived from T cells, B-cell-depleted T cells, or PBMCs. Subjects who had been exposed to COVID-19, were actively infected with it, or had recovered from it provided the deeply sampled blood TCRbeta repertoires that made up the dataset. The repertoires were released in a freely available public database meant as a resource for research on the immune response to SARS-CoV-2. The samples were drawn from the first 160 participants of the ongoing ImmuneRACE study and from some 1,300 subjects provided by 6 global collaborators. Sample metadata almost always included a de-identified subject ID, COVID-19 status, age in years and sex. HLA class I and class II types, where available, came from metadata supplied by the sample provider rather than from assay-based typing.

Points on this clone: The clone's antigen remains unknown. Per-base qualities were not stored, and no clone one base away is much larger.

CDR1 and CDR2 are read off the germline V gene (reference sequence) as LNHDA and SQIVND. V is cut back by 5 bases and J by 3 bases, with 6 bases in the junction unmatched. Counted from cysteine to phenylalanine, this CDR3 has 14 amino acids. Only CDR3 DNA remains: 42 bases, in frame from the first base. In the prospective study, participants were roughly 18 to 100 years old, resided in approximately 22 geographic areas of the United States, and were enrolled through a virtual design. In the prospective study, participants were assigned to cohorts based on the clinical history participants reported in a screening survey and a study questionnaire. Each participant in the prospective study had whole blood, serum and a nasopharyngeal or oropharyngeal swab collected by mobile phlebotomists. Prospective study participants could optionally give additional blood draws and questionnaires over a roughly 2-month period. Before DNA extraction, prospective study blood samples were shipped either frozen or at room temperature.

Results and caveats for the whole study, not just this receptor: How much clinical and demographic metadata was included differed by source and by participant, and the metadata was provided uncurated.

TCRbeta CDR3 regions were amplified from genomic DNA using the immunoSEQ Assay, a bias-controlled multiplex PCR. Per the original workflow: Nucleated cell counts per sample were estimated from amplification of reference gene primers within the assay. To quantify the absolute abundance of each unique TCRbeta CDR3 rearrangement, sequence reads were collapsed and filtered. Productive Simpson clonality was computed per sample as the square root of Simpson's diversity index over productive rearrangements. The source is immuneACCESS, and TCRdb retained only in-frame sequences with V and J called. Part of the clones is not carried over; for the studies checked, unresolved V genes explain less than half of this, and the remainder is unexplained. V, J and clone size are those of that table, while D and trimming were read from the DNA. The sample profile shows about 400,000 clones; 70% to 90% of them were found once. The ten largest clonotypes hold 2% to 2.5% of the sample.

The chain couples TRBV19 to TRBJ1-1; TRBD1 lines up with 7 middle nucleotides. The sequence derives from a woman aged 40 to 50 with acute COVID-19. The sequenced sample was PBMCs or T cells enriched from blood (not recorded which). The CDR3 loop reads CASSQTGIYTEAFF. The sequenced DNA is TGTGCCAGTAGTCAGACAGGGATTTACACTGAAGCTTTCTTT.